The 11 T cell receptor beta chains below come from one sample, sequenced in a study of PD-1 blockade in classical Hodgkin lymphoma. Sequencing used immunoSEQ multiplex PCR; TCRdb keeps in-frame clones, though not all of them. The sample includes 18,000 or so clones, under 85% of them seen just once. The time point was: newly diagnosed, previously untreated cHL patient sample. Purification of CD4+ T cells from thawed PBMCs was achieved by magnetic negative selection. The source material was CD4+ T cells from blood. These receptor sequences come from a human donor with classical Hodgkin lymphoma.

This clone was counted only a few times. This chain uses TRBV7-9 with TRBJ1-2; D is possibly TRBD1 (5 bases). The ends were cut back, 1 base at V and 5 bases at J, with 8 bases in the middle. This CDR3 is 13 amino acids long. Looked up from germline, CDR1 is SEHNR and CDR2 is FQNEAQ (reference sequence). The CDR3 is CASSLGTPYGYTF. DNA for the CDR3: TGTGCCAGCAGCTTAGGGACACCTTATGGCTACACCTTC.

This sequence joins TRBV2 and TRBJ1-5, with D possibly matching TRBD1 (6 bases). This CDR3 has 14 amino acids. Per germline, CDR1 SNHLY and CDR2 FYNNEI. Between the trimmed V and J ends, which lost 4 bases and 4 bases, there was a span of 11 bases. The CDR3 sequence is CASSALDRNQPQHF. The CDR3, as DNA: TGTGCCAGCAGTGCCCTCGACAGGAATCAGCCCCAGCATTTT.

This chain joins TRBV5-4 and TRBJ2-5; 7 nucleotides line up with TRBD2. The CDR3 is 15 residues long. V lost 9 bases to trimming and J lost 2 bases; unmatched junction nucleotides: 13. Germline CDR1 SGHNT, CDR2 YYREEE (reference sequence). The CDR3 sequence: CATEWGGLGQETQYF. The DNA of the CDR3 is TGTGCCACTGAATGGGGGGGTTTAGGGCAAGAGACCCAGTACTTC.

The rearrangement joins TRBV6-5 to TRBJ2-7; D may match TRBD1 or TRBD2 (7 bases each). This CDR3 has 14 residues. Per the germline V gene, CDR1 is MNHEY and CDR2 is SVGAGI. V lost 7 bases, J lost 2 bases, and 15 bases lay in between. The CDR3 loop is CASIPGGGAYEQYF. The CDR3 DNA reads TGTGCCAGCATCCCAGGGGGGGGAGCCTACGAGCAGTACTTC.

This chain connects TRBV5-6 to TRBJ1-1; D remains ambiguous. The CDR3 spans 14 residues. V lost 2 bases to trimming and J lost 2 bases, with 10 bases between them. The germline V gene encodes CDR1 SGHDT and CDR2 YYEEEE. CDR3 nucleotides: TGTGCCAGCAGCTTACCGGGCCGCAACACTGAAGCTTTCTTT. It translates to CASSLPGRNTEAFF.

The CDR3 sequence: CASSLAQGSGANVLTF. The DNA for the CDR3 is TGTGCCAGCAGCTTAGCGCAAGGGTCTGGGGCCAACGTCCTGACTTTC. The rearrangement uses TRBV7-9 and TRBJ2-6; D not certain. The CDR3 is 16 amino acids. V was clipped by 0 bases and J by 1 base, with 7 bases between them. CDR1 is SEHNR, CDR2 FQNEAQ, per germline (reference sequence). Filled out from reference TRBV7-9 and TRBJ2-6, the complete variable domain reads DTGVSQNPRHKITKRGQNVTFRCDPISEHNRLYWYRQTLGQGPEFLTYFQNEAQLEKSRLLSDRFSAERPKGSFSTLEIQRTEQGDSAMYLCASSLAQGSGANVLTFGAGSRLTVL.

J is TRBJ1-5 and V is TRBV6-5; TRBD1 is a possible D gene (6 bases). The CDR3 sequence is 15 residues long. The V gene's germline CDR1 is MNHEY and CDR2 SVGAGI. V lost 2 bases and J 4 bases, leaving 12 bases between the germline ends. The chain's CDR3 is CASSYGTHGNQPQHF. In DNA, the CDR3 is TGTGCCAGCAGTTACGGGACACATGGGAATCAGCCCCAGCATTTT.

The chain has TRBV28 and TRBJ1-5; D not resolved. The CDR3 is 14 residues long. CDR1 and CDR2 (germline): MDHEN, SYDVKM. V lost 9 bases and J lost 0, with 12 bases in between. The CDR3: CASWTPNSNQPQHF. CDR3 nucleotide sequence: TGTGCCAGTTGGACTCCAAATAGCAATCAGCCCCAGCATTTT.

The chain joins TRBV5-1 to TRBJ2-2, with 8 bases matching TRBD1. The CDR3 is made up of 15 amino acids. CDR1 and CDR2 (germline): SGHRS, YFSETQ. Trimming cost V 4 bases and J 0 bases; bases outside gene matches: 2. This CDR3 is CASSPGQANTGELFF. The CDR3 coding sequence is TGCGCCAGCAGCCCGGGACAGGCGAACACCGGGGAGCTGTTTTTT. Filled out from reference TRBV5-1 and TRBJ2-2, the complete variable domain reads KAGVTQTPRYLIKTRGQQVTLSCSPISGHRSVSWYQQTPGQGLQFLFEYFSETQRNKGNFPGRFSGRQFSNSRSEMNVSTLELGDSALYLCASSPGQANTGELFFGEGSRLTVL.

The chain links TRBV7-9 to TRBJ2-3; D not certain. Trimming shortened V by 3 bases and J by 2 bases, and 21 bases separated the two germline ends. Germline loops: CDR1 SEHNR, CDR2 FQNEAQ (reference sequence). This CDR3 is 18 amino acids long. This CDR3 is CASSFGFGTPGITDTQYF. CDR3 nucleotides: TGTGCCAGCAGCTTTGGTTTTGGAACTCCTGGAATCACAGATACGCAGTATTTT.

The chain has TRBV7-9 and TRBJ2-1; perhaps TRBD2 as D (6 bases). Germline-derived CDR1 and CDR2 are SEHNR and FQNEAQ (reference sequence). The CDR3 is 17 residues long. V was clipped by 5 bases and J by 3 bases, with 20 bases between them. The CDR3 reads CASSPRPGQGLYNEQFF. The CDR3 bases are TGTGCCAGCAGCCCCCGGCCGGGGCAGGGACTCTACAATGAGCAGTTCTTC.